This TCR beta chain was identified during a study of CD8 T cells in Susac syndrome. An input of 0.5 to 1 ug of RNA was subjected to reverse transcription using random hexamers. The TCR beta CDR3 was amplified by immunoSEQ multiplex PCR across 54 Vbeta, 13 Jbeta. TCRdb re-called the immunoSEQ multiplex PCR reads with MiXCR, one entry per CDR3 protein. The table lists some 450,000 distinct CDR3 sequences, roughly 85% of them singletons. The CDR3 is made up of 14 amino acids. Trimming took off 2 bases at V and 7 bases at J, with 16 bases between the two ends. Germline CDR1 reads SGHDT; CDR2 reads YYEEEE. Sequencing of TCR beta, carried out with a high-throughput approach, was applied to CD8+ and CD4+ T cells from the blood. The multiple sclerosis control group consisted of treatment-naive patients whose relapsing-remitting disease, which was either stable or active, fulfilled revised McDonald criteria. It was negative isolation that provided the CD8+ and CD4+ T cells, whereas TEMRA cells were enriched by FACS.

The source of this sequence is a human donor with multiple sclerosis. The chain links TRBV5-6 to TRBJ2-7; a possible D gene is TRBD1 (5 bases). Material: CD8+ T cells from PBMCs. The CDR3 region is CASSFWGGVSEQYF. CDR3 DNA sequence: TGTGCCAGCAGCTTCTGGGGCGGCGTGTCAGAGCAGTACTTC.